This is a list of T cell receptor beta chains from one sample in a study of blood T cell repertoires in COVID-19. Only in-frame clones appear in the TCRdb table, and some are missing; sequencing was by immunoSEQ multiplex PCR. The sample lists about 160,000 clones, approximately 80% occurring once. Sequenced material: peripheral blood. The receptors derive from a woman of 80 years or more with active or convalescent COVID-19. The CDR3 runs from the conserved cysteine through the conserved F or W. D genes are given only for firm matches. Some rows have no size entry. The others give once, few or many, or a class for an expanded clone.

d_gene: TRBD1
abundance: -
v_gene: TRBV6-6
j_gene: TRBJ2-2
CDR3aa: CASRGTGVTGELFF
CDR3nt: TGTGCCAGCAGAGGGACAGGGGTCACCGGGGAGCTGTTTTTT

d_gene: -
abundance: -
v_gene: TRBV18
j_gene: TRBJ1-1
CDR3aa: CASSPPARGINTEAFF
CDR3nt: TGTGCCAGCTCACCACCGGCCCGGGGGATTAACACTGAAGCTTTCTTT

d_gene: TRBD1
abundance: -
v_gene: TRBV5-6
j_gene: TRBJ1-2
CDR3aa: CASSFRGTGPKGGYTF
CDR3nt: TGTGCCAGCAGCTTCCGAGGGACAGGGCCTAAAGGAGGCTACACCTTC

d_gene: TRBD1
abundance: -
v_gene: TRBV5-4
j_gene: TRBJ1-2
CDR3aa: CASSLAETGVYGYTF
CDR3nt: TGTGCCAGCAGCTTGGCCGAGACAGGGGTCTATGGCTACACCTTC

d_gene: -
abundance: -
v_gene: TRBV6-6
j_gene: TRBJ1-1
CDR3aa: CASSSRRVRSTEAFF
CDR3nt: TGTGCCAGCAGTTCCCGCAGGGTGCGGAGCACTGAAGCTTTCTTT

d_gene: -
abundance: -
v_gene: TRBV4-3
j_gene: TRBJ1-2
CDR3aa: CASSLQGLGYTF
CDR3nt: TGCGCCAGCAGTTTGCAGGGCCTTGGCTACACCTTC

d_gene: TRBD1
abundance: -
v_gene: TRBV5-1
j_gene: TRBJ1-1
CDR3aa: CASSRTGPGTEAFF
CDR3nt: TGCGCCAGCAGCCGGACAGGGCCGGGCACTGAAGCTTTCTTT

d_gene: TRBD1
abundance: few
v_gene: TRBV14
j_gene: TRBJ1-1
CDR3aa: CASSPPRQGNTEAFF
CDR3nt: TGTGCCAGCAGCCCACCTCGACAGGGGAACACTGAAGCTTTCTTT

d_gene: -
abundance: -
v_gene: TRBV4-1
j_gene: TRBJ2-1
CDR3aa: CASSQDLLNYNEQFF
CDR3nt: TGCGCCAGCAGCCAAGATTTACTAAACTACAATGAGCAGTTCTTC

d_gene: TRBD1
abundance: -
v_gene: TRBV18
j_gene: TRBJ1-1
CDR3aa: CASSPDRGPNTEAFF
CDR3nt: TGTGCCAGCTCACCGGACAGGGGGCCGAACACTGAAGCTTTCTTT

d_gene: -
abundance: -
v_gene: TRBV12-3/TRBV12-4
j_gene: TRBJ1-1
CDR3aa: CASSRGMNTEAFF
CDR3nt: TGTGCCAGCAGTAGGGGTATGAACACTGAAGCTTTCTTT

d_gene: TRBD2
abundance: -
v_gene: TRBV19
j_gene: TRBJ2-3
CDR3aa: CASSDSGGSTDTQYF
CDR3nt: TGTGCCAGTAGCGATAGCGGGGGGTCCACAGATACGCAGTATTTT